In its sample, the clone carrying this T cell receptor beta chain was seen a few times. This sample is drawn from a study of glioma-infiltrating T cells. The iRepertoire nested amplicon-rescue multiplex PCR amplified TCR alpha and beta CDR3s from RNA. TCRdb reprocessed the multiplex PCR reads via MiXCR and lists one record per CDR3 protein. The sample lists roughly 350,000 distinct CDR3 sequences, more than 35% seen once, with about 12% in the top ten. CDR1 is SGHTA, CDR2 FQGNSA, per germline. This CDR3 comprises 17 residues. Trimming cost V 2 bases and J 2 bases; bases outside gene matches: 9. The receptor was isolated from a human donor with low-grade glioma or glioblastoma, undergoing nonglioma brain surgery, or in good health (not recorded which). Sequencing was done on a sample of glioma tissue, nonneoplastic brain tissue, or PBMCs (not recorded which). This chain links TRBV7-2 with TRBJ2-7; TRBD1 aligns across 10 bases. The CDR3 nucleotides read TGTGCCAGCAGCTTAAGGGCACCCGGACAGGGGGCCTACGAGCAGTACTTC. It yields the protein CASSLRAPGQGAYEQYF.